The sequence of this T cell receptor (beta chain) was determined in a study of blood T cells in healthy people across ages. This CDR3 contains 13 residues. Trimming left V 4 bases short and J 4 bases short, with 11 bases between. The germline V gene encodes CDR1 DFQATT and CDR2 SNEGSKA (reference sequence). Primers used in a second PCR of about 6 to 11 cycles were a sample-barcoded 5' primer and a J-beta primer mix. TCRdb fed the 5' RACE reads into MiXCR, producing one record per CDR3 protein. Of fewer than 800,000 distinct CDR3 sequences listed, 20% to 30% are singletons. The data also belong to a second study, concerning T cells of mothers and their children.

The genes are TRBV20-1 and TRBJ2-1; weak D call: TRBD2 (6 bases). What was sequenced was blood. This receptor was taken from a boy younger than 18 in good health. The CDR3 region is CSAMSGEYNEQFF. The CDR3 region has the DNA TGCAGTGCTATGTCGGGGGAGTACAATGAGCAGTTCTTC.